The sequence of this TCR beta chain was determined in a study of Graves' ophthalmopathy and Graves' hyperthyroidism. Broader study findings: A 13-signature model separated ophthalmopathy from stable hyperthyroidism, almost 90% sensitivity, roughly 80% specificity.

Germline V CDR1 and CDR2: SNHLY, FYNNEI. Trimming stripped 8 bases from V and 7 bases from J, with 18 bases between. The CDR3 has 13 amino acids. This clonotype has a handful of counts. What it recognizes is unknown. Other autoimmune diseases, uncontrolled infections, pregnancy or lactation led to the exclusion of patients. PBMCs were isolated by Ficoll-Paque density gradient centrifugation, using around 10 ml of fresh peripheral blood as the starting material. TCR beta CDR3 amplification used RNA transcripts. Second-round multiplex PCR came after first-round RT-PCR with HTBI primers. TCRdb recomputed calls from the multiplex PCR reads with MiXCR, one row per CDR3 protein. The sample contains approximately 480,000 distinct CDR3 sequences, about an eighth of which appear only once.

The rearrangement joins TRBV2 to TRBJ2-7, with D tentatively TRBD2 (6 bases). The sample consisted of blood. The clonotype was recovered from a woman under 40 with Graves' ophthalmopathy. The CDR3 sequence: CASLGSTSGEQYF. The CDR3 bases are TGTGCCAGCCTCGGGAGTACCTCCGGAGAGCAGTACTTC.